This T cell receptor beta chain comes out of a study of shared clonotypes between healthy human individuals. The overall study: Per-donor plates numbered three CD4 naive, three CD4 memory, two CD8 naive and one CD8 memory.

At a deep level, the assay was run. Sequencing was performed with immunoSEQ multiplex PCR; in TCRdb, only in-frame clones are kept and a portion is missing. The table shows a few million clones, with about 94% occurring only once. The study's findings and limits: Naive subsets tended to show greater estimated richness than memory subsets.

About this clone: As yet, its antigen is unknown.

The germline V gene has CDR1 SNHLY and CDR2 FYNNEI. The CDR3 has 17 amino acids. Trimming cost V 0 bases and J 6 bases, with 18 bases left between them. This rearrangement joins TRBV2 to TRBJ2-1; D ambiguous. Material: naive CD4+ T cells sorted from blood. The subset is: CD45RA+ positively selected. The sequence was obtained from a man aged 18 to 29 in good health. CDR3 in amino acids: CASSEALIDWYGNEQFF. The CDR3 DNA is TGTGCCAGCAGTGAAGCGCTCATAGATTGGTATGGCAATGAGCAGTTCTTC.